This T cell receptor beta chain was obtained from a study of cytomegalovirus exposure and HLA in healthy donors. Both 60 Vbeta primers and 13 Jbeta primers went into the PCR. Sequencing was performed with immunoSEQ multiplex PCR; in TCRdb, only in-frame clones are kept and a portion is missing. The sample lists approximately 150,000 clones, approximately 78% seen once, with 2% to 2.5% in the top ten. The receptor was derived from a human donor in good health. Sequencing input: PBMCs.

CDR3 DNA: TGTGCCAGCAGTGATCCCGGACTAGCATGGGGCACAGATACGCAGTATTTT. It is translated as CASSDPGLAWGTDTQYF. This chain uses TRBV25-1 with TRBJ2-3; 8 bases align to TRBD2. The CDR3 is 17 residues long. V lost 3 bases, J lost 1 base, and 9 bases stayed unmatched. Per the germline V gene, CDR1 is MGHDK and CDR2 is SYGVNS. The complete variable domain, with remaining parts taken from reference TRBV25-1 and TRBJ2-3, reads EADIYQTPRYLVIGTGKKITLECSQTMGHDKMYWYQQDPGMELHLIHYSYGVNSTEKGDLSSESTVSRIRTEHFPLTLESARPSHTSQYLCASSDPGLAWGTDTQYFGPGTRLTVL.